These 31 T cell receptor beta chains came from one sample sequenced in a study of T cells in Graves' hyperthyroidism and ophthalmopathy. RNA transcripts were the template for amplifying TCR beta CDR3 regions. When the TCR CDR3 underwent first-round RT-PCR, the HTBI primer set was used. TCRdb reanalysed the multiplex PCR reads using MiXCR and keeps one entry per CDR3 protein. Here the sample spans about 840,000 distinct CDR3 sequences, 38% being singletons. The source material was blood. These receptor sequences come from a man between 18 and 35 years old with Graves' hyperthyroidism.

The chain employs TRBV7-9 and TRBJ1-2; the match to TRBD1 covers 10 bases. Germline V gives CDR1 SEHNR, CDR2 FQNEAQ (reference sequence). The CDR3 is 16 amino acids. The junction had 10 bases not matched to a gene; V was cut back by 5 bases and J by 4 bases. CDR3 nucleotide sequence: TGTGCCAGCAGCCTCGACAGGGGGCTTCGGAGCTATGGCTACACCTTC. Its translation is CASSLDRGLRSYGYTF.

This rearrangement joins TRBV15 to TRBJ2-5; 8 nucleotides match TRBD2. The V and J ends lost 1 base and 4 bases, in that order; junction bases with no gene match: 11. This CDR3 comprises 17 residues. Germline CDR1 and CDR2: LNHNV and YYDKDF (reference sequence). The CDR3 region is CATSRGFRTSFPETQYF. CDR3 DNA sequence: TGTGCCACCAGCAGAGGCTTCAGGACTAGCTTCCCAGAGACCCAGTACTTC.

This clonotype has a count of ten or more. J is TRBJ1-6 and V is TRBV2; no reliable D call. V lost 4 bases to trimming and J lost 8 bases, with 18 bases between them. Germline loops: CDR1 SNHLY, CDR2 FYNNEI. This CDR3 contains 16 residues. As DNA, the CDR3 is TGTGCCAGCAGTGCTGCGGTCTCCAGTTTTGATTCACCCCTCCACTTT. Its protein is CASSAAVSSFDSPLHF.

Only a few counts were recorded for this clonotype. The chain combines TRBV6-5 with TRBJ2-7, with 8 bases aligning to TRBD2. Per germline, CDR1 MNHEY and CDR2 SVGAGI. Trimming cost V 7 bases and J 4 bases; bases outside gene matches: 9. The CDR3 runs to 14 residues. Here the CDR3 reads CASIPSGGGYEQYF. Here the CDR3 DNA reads TGTGCCAGCATCCCCTCGGGAGGGGGGTACGAGCAGTACTTC.

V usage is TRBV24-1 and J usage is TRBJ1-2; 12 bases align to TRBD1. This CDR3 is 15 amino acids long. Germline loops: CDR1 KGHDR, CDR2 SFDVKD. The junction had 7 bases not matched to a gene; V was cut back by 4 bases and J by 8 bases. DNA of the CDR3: TGTGCCACCAGTGACTCCGGGACAGGGGGCCAGGGCTACACCTTC. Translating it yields CATSDSGTGGQGYTF.

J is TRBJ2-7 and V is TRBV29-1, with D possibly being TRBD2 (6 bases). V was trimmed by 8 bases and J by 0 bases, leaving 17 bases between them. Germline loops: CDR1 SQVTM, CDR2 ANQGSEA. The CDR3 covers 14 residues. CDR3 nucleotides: TGCAGCTTAGCTCCGGGACTGAGCTCCTACGAGCAGTACTTC. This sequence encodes CSLAPGLSSYEQYF.

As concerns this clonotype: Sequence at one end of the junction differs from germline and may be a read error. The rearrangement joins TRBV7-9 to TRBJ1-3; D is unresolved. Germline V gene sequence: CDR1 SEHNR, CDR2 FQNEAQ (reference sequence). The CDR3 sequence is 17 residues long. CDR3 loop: CASSLVSLESSGNTVYF. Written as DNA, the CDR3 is TGTGCCAGCAGCTTAGTTTCTCTGGAAAGCTCTGGAAACACCGTATATTTT.

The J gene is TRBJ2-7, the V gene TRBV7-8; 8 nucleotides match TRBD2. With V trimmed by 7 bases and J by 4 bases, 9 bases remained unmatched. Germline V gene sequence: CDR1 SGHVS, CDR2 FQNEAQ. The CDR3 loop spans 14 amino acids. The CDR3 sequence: CASTVGGGTYEQYF. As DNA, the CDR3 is TGTGCCAGCACCGTCGGGGGGGGGACTTACGAGCAGTACTTC. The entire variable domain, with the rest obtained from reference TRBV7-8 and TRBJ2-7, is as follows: GAGVSQSPRYKVAKRGQDVALRCDPISGHVSLFWYQQALGQGPEFLTYFQNEAQLDKSGLPSDRFFAERPEGSVSTLKIQRTQQEDSAVYLCASTVGGGTYEQYFGPGTRLTVT.

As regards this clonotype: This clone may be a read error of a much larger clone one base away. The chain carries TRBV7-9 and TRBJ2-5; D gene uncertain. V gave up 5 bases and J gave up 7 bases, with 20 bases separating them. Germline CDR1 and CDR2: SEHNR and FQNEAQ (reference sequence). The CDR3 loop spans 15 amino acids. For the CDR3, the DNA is TGTGCCAGCAGCCTTGCGCCTAGTTGGGCAGGGACCCAGTACTTC. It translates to CASSLAPSWAGTQYF.

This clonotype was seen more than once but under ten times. The CDR3 bases are TGCAGTACCGAGGGACTAGCGGAAACCTACGAGCAGTACTTC. Its protein is CSTEGLAETYEQYF. V is TRBV20-1 and J is TRBJ2-7, with 11 positions matching TRBD2. V gave up 8 bases and J gave up 2 bases; unmatched junction bases: 8. Looked up from germline, CDR1 is DFQATT and CDR2 is SNEGSKA (reference sequence). The CDR3 loop spans 14 amino acids.

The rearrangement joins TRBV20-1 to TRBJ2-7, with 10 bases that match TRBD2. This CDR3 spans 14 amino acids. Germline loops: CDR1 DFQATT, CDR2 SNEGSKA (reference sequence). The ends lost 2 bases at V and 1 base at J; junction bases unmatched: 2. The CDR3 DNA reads TGCAGTGCTAGAAGCGGGAGGGGATCCTACGAGCAGTACTTC. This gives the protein CSARSGRGSYEQYF.

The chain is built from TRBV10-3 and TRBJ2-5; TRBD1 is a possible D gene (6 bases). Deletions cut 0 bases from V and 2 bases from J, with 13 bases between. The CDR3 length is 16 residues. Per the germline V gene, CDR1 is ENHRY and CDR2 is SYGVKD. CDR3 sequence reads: CAISESRIRGQETQYF. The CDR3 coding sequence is TGTGCCATCAGTGAGTCAAGAATCAGGGGACAAGAGACCCAGTACTTC.

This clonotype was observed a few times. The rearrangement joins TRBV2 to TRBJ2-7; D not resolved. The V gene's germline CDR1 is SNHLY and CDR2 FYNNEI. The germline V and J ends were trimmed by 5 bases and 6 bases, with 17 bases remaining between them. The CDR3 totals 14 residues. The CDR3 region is CASSRALGMVEQYF. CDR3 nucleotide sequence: TGTGCCAGCAGTCGGGCTCTAGGGATGGTCGAGCAGTACTTC.

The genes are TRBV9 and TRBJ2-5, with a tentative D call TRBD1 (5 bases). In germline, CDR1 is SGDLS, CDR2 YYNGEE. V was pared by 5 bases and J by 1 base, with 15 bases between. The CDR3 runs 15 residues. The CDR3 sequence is CASSESFQGQETQYF. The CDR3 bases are TGTGCCAGCAGTGAAAGTTTCCAGGGCCAAGAGACCCAGTACTTC.

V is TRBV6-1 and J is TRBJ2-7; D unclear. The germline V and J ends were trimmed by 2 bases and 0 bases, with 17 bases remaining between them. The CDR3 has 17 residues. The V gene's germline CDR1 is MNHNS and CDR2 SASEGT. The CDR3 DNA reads TGTGCCAGCAGTGAAAGGGTCGGCAGTCCCAGCTCCTACGAGCAGTACTTC. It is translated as CASSERVGSPSSYEQYF.

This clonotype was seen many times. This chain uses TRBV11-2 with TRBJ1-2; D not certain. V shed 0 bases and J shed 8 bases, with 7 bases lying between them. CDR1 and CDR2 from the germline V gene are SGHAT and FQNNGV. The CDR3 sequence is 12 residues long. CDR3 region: CASSLELRGYTF. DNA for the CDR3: TGTGCCAGCAGCTTAGAGTTACGGGGCTACACCTTC.

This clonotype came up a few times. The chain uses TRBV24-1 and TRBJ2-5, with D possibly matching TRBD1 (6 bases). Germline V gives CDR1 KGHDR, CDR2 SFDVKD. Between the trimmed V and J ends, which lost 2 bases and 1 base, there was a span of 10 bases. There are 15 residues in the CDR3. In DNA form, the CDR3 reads TGTGCCACCAGTGATTCCGGGACACGCCAAGAGACCCAGTACTTC. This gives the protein CATSDSGTRQETQYF.

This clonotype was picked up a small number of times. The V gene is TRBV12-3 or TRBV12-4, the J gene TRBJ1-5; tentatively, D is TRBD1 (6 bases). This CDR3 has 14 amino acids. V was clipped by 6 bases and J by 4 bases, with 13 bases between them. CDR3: CASSLHRENQPQHF. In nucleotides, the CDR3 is TGTGCCAGCAGCCTCCACAGGGAGAATCAGCCCCAGCATTTT.

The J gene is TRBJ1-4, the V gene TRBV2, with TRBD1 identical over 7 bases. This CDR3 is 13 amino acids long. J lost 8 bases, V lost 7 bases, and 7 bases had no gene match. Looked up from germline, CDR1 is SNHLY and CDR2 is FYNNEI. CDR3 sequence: CASTGTVDEKLFF. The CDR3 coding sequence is TGTGCCAGCACCGGGACAGTGGACGAAAAACTGTTTTTT.

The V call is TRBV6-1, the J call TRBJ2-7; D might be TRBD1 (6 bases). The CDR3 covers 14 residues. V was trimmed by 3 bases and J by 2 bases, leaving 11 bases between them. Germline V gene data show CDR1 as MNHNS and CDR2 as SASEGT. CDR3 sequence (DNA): TGTGCCAGCAGTGATGCAGGGGCAACCTACGAGCAGTACTTC. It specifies CASSDAGATYEQYF.

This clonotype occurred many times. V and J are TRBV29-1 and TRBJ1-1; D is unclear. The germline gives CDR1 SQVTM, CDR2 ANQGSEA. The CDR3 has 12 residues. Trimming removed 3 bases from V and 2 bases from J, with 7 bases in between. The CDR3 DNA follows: TGCAGCGTTGATGAGGGCAACACTGAAGCTTTCTTT. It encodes CSVDEGNTEAFF.

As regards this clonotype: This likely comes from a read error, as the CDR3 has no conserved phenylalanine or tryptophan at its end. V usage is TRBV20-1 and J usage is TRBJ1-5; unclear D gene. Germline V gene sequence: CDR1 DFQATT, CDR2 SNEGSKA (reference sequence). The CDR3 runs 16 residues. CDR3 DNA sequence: TGCAGCGCGACCGGGATTCAGACCGATAGCAATCAGCCCCAGCATTAT. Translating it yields CSATGIQTDSNQPQHY.

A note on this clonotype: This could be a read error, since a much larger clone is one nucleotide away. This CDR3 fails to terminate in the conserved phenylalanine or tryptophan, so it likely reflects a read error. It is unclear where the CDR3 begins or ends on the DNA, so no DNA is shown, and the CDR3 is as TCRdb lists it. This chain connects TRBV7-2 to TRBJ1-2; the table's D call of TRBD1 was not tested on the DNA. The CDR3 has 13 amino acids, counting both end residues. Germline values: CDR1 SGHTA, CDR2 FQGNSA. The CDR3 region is CASSLEAGGVSTL.

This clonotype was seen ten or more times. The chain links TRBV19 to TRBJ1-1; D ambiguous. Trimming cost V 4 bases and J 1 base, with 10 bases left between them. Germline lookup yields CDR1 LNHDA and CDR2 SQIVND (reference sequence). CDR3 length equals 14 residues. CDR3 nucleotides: TGTGCCAGTAGTAACGACGACCGGAACACTGAAGCTTTCTTT. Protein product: CASSNDDRNTEAFF.

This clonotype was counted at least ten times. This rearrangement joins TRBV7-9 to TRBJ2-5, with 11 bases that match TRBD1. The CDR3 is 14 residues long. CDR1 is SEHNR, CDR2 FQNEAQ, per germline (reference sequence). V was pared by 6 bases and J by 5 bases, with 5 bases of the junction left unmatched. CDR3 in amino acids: CASSWTGGEETQYF. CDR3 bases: TGTGCCAGCAGTTGGACAGGGGGCGAGGAGACCCAGTACTTC.

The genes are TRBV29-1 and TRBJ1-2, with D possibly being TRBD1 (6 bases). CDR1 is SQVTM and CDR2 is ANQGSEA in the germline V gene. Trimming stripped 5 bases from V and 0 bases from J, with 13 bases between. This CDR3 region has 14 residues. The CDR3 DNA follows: TGCAGCGTTCCCAAGGGGGGCGCTAACTATGGCTACACCTTC. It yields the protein CSVPKGGANYGYTF. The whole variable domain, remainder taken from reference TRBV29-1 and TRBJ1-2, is SAVISQKPSRDICQRGTSLTIQCQVDSQVTMMFWYRQQPGQSLTLIATANQGSEATYESGFVIDKFPISRPNLTFSTLTVSNMSPEDSSIYLCSVPKGGANYGYTFGSGTRLTVV.

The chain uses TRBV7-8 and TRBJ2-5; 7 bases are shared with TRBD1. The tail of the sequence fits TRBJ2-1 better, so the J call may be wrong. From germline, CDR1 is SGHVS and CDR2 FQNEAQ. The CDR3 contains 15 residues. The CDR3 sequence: CASSLEGGLYNEQFF. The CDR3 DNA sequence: TGTGCCAGCAGCTTAGAAGGGGGCCTTTACAATGAGCAGTTCTTC.

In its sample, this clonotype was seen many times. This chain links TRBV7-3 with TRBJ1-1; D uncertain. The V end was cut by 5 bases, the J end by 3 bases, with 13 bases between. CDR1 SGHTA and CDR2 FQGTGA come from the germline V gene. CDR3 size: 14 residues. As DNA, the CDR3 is TGTGCCAGCAGCCCCAGTTCAGGTCACACTGAAGCTTTCTTT. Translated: CASSPSSGHTEAFF.

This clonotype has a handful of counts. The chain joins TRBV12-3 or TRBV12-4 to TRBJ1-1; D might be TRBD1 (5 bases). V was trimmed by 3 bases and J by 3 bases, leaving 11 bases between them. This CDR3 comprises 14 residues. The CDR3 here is CASSFPGLDTEAFF. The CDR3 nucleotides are TGTGCCAGCAGTTTCCCAGGGCTCGACACTGAAGCTTTCTTT.

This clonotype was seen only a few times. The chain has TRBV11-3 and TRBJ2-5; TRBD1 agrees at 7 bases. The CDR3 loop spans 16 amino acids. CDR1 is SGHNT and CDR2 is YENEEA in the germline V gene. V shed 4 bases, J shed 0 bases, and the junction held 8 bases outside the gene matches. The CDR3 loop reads CASSSGDSLYQETQYF. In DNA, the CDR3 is TGTGCCAGCAGCTCCGGGGACAGCCTCTACCAAGAGACCCAGTACTTC.

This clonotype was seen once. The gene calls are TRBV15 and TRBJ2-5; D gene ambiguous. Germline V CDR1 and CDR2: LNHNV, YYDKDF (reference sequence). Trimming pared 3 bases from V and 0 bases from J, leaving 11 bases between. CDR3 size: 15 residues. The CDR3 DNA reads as TGTGCCACCAGCAGGGTAACTTTGTACCAAGAGACCCAGTACTTC. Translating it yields CATSRVTLYQETQYF.